A selection of T cell receptor beta chains follows, all from one sample in a study of blood T cell repertoires in COVID-19. Profiled with immunoSEQ multiplex PCR; TCRdb holds only in-frame clones, not every one. Here the sample spans about 120,000 clones, roughly three quarters being singletons. Sequencing was carried out using peripheral blood. The receptor source for this set is a woman older than 75 with acute or convalescent COVID-19. Both conserved end residues are trimmed from each CDR3. Clone size, where shown, is once, few, many, or a class for clones that have expanded.

clone_size: -; j_call: TRBJ1-4; v_call: TRBV2; cdr3_aa: ASSGSGYEKLF
clone_size: once; j_call: TRBJ1-2; v_call: TRBV7-2; cdr3_aa: ASSSSGFPNYGYT
clone_size: few; j_call: TRBJ2-3; v_call: TRBV5-8; cdr3_aa: ASSSTRKQIAGSATDTQY
clone_size: few; j_call: TRBJ2-1; v_call: TRBV9; cdr3_aa: ASSVSNGPGDNEQF
clone_size: -; j_call: TRBJ2-3; v_call: TRBV9; cdr3_aa: ASSVLGDFWTDTQY
clone_size: -; j_call: TRBJ2-7; v_call: TRBV5-1; cdr3_aa: ASSPPGQVYEQY
clone_size: -; j_call: TRBJ2-5; v_call: TRBV5-1; cdr3_aa: ASSSLGQGAEETQY
clone_size: -; j_call: TRBJ2-2; v_call: TRBV7-2; cdr3_aa: ASSLGLVDTGELF
clone_size: -; j_call: TRBJ1-1; v_call: TRBV12-5; cdr3_aa: ASGLPRGQGVNTEAF
clone_size: -; j_call: TRBJ2-3; v_call: TRBV9; cdr3_aa: ASSDYGGRRPDTQY
clone_size: -; j_call: TRBJ1-5; v_call: TRBV6-6; cdr3_aa: ASSQAGGNQPQH
clone_size: -; j_call: TRBJ1-4; v_call: TRBV7-9; cdr3_aa: ASRQQGSNEKLF
clone_size: once; j_call: TRBJ2-7; v_call: TRBV6-2/TRBV6-3; cdr3_aa: ASSATSYEQY
clone_size: -; j_call: TRBJ2-3; v_call: TRBV5-1; cdr3_aa: ASSLVGGRGTDTQY
clone_size: -; j_call: TRBJ2-2; v_call: TRBV6-5; cdr3_aa: ASSYRFSYTGELF
clone_size: -; j_call: TRBJ1-1; v_call: TRBV6-5; cdr3_aa: ASSYKGWANTEAF